The sequence of this TCR beta chain was determined in a study of T cell responses to AZD1222 COVID-19 vaccine. Generated by immunoSEQ multiplex PCR, the TCRdb table keeps only in-frame clones and is missing some. The data show about 150,000 clones, with more than 85% seen just once and roughly 4% held by the top ten. The CDR3 is 13 amino acids. CDR1 and CDR2 (germline): LNHNV, YYDKDF (reference sequence). The V and J ends lost 8 bases and 6 bases respectively, with 16 bases between them. Sequenced here: peripheral blood, sampled 28 days after the second AZD1222 dose. This sequence originates from an adult who received the AZD1222 COVID-19 vaccine. V usage is TRBV15 and J usage is TRBJ1-1, with D unclear. The CDR3 loop reads CATRSGGSPEAFF. DNA for the CDR3: TGTGCCACCCGTTCTGGAGGCAGTCCTGAAGCTTTCTTT.